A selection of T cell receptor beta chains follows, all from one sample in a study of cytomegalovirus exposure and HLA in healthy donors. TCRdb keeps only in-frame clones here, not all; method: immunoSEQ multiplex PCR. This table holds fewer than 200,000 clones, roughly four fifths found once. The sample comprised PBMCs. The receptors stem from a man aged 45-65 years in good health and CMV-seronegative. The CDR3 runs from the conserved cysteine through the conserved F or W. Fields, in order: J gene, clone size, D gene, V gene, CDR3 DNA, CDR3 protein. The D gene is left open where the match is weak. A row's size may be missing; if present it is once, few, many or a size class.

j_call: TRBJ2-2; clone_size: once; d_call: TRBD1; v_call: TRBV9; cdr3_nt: TGTGCCAGCAGCGTGGAACAGGGGGCGCTGGCCGGGGAGCTGTTTTTT; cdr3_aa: CASSVEQGALAGELFF
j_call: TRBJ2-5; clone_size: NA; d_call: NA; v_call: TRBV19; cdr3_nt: TGTGCCAGTCCCGGGAAGGCCCAAGAGACCCAGTACTTC; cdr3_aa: CASPGKAQETQYF
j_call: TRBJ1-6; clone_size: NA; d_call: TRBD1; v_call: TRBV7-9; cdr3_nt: TGTGCCAGCAGCCGACAGGGGGTCGGTTCACCCCTCCACTTT; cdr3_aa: CASSRQGVGSPLHF
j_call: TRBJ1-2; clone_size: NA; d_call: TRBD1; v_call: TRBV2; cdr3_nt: TGTGCCAGCAGAGACGACAGGGTCCCGTCAGGCTACACCTTC; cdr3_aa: CASRDDRVPSGYTF
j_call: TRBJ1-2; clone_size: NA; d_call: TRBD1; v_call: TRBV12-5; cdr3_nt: TGTGCTAGTGGTTCAACCTTCTACGGGACAGCCTATGGCTACACCTTC; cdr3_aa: CASGSTFYGTAYGYTF
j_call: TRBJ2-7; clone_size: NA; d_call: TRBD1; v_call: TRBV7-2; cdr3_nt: TGTGCCAGCAGCCTGCTGGGACAGGGGTACTACGAGCAGTACTTC; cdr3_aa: CASSLLGQGYYEQYF
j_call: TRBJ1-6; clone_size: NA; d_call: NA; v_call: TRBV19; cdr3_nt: TGTGCCAGTAGTATTGGCAGGGGCATCTATAATTCACCCCTCCACTTT; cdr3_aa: CASSIGRGIYNSPLHF
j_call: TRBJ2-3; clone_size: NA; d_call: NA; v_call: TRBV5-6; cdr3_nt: TGTGCCAGCAGTGGGGGGGGCGATACGCAGTATTTT; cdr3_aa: CASSGGGDTQYF
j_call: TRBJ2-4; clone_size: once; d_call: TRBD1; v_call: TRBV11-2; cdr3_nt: TGTGCCAGCAGCTTAGGGGACAGGGGGCTTTTTCAGTACTTC; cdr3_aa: CASSLGDRGLFQYF
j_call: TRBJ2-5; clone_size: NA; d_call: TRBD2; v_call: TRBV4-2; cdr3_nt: TGTGCCAGCAGCCAAGATGAGGGTAGCGGGGGGGCTTTTTCGACCCAGTACTTC; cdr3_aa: CASSQDEGSGGAFSTQYF
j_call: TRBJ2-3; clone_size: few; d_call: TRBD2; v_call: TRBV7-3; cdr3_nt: TGTGCCAGCAGCAAGTTAGCGGGGCATACGCAGTATTTT; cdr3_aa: CASSKLAGHTQYF
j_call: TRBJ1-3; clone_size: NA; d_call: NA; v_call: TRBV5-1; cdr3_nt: TGCGCCAGCAGTCCTTCCCGCTCTGGAAACACCATATATTTT; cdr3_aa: CASSPSRSGNTIYF
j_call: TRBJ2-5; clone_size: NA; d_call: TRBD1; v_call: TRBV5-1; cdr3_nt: TGCGCCAGCAGCAGGGGACAGGGGGTATGGCAAGAGACCCAGTACTTC; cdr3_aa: CASSRGQGVWQETQYF
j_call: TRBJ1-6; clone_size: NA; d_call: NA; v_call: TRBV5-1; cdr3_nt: TGCGCCAGCAGCTTGGAGTCCAGAAATTCACCCCTCCACTTT; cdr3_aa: CASSLESRNSPLHF
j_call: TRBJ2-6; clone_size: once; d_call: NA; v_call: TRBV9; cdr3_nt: TGTGCCAGCAGCGCCCAGAGCCAGGGTTTGGGGGCCAACGTCCTGACTTTC; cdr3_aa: CASSAQSQGLGANVLTF
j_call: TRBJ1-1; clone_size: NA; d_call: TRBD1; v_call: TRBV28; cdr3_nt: TGTGCCAGCAGTTTATGGGACAGGGTGGGTGGGCCTGAAGCTTTCTTT; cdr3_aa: CASSLWDRVGGPEAFF
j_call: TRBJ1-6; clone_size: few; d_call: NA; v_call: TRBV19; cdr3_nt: TGTGCCAGTAGTATACAGGACAGATATTCACCCCTCCACTTT; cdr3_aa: CASSIQDRYSPLHF
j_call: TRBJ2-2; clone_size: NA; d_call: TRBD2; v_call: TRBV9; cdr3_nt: TGTGCCAGCAGCTTAATTAGCGGGTCTACGGGGACCGGGGAGCTGTTTTTT; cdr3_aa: CASSLISGSTGTGELFF
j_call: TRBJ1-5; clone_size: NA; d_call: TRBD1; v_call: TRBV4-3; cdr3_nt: TGCGCCAGCAGCCTCCAAACGGGCAGGGGGCAGCCCCAGCATTTT; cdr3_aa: CASSLQTGRGQPQHF
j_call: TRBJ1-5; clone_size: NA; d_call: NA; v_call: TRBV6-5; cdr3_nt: TGTGCCAGCGGACTTGCAGATAGCAATCAGCCCCAGCATTTT; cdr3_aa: CASGLADSNQPQHF
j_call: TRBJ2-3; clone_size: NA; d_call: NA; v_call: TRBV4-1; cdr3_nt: TGCGCCAGCAGCCGCCCGCCGGCGGGGCGAGGGACAGATACGCAGTATTTT; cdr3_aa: CASSRPPAGRGTDTQYF
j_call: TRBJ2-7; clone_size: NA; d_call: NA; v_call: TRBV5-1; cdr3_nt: TGCGCCAGCAGCTTGGAGGACAGCTACGAGCAGTACTTC; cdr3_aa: CASSLEDSYEQYF
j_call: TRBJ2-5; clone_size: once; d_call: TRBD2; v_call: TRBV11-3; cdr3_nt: TGTGCCAGCAGCACCGGGGGGCTAGCGGGGAGCCTGAGGGAGACCCAGTACTTC; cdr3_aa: CASSTGGLAGSLRETQYF
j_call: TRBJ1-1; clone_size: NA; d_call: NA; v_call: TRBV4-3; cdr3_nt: TGCGCCAGCAGCCAAGAACTAAAGTGGACTGAAGCTTTCTTT; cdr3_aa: CASSQELKWTEAFF
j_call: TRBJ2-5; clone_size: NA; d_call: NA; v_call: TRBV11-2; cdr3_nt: TGTGCCAGCAGCTTCACCACCAGGAGGCCAAGAGAGACCCAGTACTTC; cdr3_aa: CASSFTTRRPRETQYF
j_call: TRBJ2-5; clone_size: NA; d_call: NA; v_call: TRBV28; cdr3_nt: TGTGCCAGCAGGCCGGGACTTCTACAAGAGACCCAGTACTTC; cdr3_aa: CASRPGLLQETQYF
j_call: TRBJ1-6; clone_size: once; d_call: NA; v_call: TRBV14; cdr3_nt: TGTGCCAGCAGCCAAATTTTTCGCGGCGTCGGTAATTCACCCCTCCACTTT; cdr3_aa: CASSQIFRGVGNSPLHF
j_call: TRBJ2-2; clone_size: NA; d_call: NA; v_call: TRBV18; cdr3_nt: TGTGCCAGCTCACCTTGGGGGCGGAACACCGGGGAGCTGTTTTTT; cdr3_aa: CASSPWGRNTGELFF
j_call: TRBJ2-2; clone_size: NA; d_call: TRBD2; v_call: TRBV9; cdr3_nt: TGTGCCAGCAGCGCCCGACTAGCGGGAGGGCGGGACGGGGAGCTGTTTTTT; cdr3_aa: CASSARLAGGRDGELFF
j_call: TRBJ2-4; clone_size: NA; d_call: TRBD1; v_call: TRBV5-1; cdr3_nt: TGCGCCAGCAGTTTCGACAGGGCGAGGGACATTCAGTACTTC; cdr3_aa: CASSFDRARDIQYF
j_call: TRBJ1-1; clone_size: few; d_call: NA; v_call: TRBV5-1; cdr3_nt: TGCGCCAGCAGCATTACAACGAACACTGAAGCTTTCTTT; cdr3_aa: CASSITTNTEAFF
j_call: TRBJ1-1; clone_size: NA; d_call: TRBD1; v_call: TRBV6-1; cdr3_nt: TGTGCCAGCAGCCAACAGGGGATGAACACTGAAGCTTTCTTT; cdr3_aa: CASSQQGMNTEAFF
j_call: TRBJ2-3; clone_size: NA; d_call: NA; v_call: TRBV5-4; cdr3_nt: TGTGCCAGCAGTCCGACAGCCAGCACAGATACGCAGTATTTT; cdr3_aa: CASSPTASTDTQYF
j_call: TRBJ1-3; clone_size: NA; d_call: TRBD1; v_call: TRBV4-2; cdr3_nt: TGTGCCAGCAGCCCGACAGGGGAGTCTGGAAACACCATATATTTT; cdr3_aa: CASSPTGESGNTIYF
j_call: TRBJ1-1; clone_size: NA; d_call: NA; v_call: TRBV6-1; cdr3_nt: TGTGCCAGCAGTGAAAGCGTTAACGTGAACACTGAAGCTTTCTTT; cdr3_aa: CASSESVNVNTEAFF
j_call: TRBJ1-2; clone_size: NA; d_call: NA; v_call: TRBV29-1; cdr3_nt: TGCAGCGCCACAGGGAACTATGGCTACACCTTC; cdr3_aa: CSATGNYGYTF
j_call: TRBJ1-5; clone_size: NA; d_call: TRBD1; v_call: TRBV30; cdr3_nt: TGTGCCTGGAGTCCGGGACAGGGGGCAAATCAGCCCCAGCATTTT; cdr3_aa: CAWSPGQGANQPQHF
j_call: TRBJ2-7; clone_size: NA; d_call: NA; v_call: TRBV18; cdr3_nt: TGTGCCAGCTCGCCGATGACAGATTCCTACGAGCAGTACTTC; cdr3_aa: CASSPMTDSYEQYF
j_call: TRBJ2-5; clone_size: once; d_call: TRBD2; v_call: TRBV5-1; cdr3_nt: TGCGCCAGCAGACCGGGCGCTAGCGGCCTTCAAGAGACCCAGTACTTC; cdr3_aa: CASRPGASGLQETQYF
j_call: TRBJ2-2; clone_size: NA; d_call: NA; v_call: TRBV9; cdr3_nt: TGTGCCAGCAGCCTTGTAGGGGCGAACACCGGGGAGCTGTTTTTT; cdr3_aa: CASSLVGANTGELFF